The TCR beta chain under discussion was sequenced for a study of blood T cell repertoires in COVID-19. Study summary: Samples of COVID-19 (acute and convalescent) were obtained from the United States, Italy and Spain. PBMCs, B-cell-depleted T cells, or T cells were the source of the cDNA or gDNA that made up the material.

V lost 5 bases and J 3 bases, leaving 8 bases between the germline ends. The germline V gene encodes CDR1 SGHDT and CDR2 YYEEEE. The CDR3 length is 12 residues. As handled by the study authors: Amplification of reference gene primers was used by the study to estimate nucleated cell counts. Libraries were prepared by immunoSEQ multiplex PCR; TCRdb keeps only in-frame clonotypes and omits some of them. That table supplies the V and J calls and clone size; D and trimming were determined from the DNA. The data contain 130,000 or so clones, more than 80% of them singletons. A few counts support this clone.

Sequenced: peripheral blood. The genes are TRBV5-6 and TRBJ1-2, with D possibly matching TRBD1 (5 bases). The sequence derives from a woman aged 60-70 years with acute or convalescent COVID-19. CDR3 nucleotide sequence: TGTGCCAGCAGGGCGGGGGACTATGGCTACACCTTC. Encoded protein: CASRAGDYGYTF.